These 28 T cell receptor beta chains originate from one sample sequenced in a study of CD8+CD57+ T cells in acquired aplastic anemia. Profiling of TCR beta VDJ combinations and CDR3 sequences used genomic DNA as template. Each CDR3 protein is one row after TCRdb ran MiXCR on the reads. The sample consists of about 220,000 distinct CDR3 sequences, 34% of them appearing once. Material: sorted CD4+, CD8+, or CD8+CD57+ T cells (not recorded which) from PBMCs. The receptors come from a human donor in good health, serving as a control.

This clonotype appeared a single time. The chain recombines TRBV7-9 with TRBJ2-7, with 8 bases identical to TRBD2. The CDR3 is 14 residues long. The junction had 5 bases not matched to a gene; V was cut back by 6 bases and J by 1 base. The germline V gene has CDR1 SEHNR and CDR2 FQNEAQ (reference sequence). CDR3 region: CASRRGGESYEQYF. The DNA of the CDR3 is TGTGCCAGCAGACGGGGGGGAGAGTCCTACGAGCAGTACTTC.

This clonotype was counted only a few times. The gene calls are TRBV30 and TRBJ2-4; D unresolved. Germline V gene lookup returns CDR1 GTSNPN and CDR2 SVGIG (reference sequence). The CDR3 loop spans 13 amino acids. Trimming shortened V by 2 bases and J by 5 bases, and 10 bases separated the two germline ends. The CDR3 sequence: CAWSLGSQNIQYF. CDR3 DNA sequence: TGTGCCTGGAGTTTGGGCAGCCAAAACATTCAGTACTTC.

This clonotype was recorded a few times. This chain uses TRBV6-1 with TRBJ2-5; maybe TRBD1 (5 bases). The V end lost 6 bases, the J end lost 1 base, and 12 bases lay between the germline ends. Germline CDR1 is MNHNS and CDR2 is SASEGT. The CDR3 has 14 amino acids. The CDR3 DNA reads TGTGCCAGCAGACGCAGGGCCACCCAAGAGACCCAGTACTTC. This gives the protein CASRRRATQETQYF.

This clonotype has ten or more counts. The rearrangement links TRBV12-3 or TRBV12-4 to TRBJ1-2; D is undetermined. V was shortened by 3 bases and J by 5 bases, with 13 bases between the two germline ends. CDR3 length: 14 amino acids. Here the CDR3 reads CASSFYRAGYGYTF. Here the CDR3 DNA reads TGTGCCAGCAGTTTCTACCGGGCGGGTTATGGCTACACCTTC.

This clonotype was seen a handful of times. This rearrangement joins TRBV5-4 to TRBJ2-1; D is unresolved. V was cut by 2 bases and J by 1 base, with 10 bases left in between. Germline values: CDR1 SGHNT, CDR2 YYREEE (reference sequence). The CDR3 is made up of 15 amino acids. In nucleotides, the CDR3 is TGTGCCAGCAGCTTAGCCGTGGGGTCCTACAATGAGCAGTTCTTC. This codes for CASSLAVGSYNEQFF.

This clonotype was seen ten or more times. The CDR3: CASSSVRTGIRLRFYEQYF. In DNA, the CDR3 is TGTGCCAGCAGCTCGGTACGGACAGGGATTAGACTACGCTTCTACGAGCAGTACTTC. J is TRBJ2-7 and V is TRBV11-2, with 8 bases that match TRBD1. Germline values: CDR1 SGHAT, CDR2 FQNNGV. This CDR3 has 19 amino acids. V shed 4 bases and J 3 bases; nucleotides not matched to a gene: 20. Full variable domain (outside the CDR3, taken from reference TRBV11-2 and TRBJ2-7): EAGVAQSPRYKIIEKRQSVAFWCNPISGHATLYWYQQILGQGPKLLIQFQNNGVVDDSQLPKDRFSAERLKGVDSTLKIQPAKLEDSAVYLCASSSVRTGIRLRFYEQYFGPGTRLTVT.

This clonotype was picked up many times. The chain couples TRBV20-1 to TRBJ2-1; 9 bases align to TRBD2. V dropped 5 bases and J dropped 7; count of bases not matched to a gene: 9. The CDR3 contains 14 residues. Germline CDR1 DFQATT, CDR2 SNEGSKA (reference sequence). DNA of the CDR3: TGCAGTGCTCCTCATAGCGGGAGTCGGAATGAGCAGTTCTTC. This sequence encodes CSAPHSGSRNEQFF.

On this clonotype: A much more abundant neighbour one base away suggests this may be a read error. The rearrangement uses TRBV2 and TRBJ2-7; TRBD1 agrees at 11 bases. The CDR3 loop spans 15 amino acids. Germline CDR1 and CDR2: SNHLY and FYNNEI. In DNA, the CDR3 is TGTGCCAGCAGACGGCCGGGACAGGGGGGGTATGAGCGGTACTTC. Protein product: CASRRPGQGGYERYF.

Here the CDR3 reads CATAGRGRSEHF. The CDR3 region has the DNA TGTGCCACCGCTGGGAGGGGACGGTCCGAGCATTTT. The rearrangement joins TRBV24-1 to TRBJ1-5; tentative D call: TRBD1 (5 bases). Trimming took off 9 bases at V and 14 bases at J, with 19 bases between the two ends. The germline gives CDR1 KGHDR, CDR2 SFDVKD. The length of the CDR3 is 12 residues.

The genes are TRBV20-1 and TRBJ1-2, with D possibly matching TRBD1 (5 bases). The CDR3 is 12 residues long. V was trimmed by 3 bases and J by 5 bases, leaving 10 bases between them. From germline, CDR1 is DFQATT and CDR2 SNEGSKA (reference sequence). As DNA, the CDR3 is TGCAGTGCTAGCAACAGGACGTATGGCTACACCTTC. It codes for CSASNRTYGYTF.

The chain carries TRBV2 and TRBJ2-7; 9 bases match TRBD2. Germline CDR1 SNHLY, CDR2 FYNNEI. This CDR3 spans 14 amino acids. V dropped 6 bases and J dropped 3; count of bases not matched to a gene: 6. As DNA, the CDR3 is TGTGCCAGCAGCTTCCTAGCGGGGAACTACGAGCAGTACTTC. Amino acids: CASSFLAGNYEQYF.

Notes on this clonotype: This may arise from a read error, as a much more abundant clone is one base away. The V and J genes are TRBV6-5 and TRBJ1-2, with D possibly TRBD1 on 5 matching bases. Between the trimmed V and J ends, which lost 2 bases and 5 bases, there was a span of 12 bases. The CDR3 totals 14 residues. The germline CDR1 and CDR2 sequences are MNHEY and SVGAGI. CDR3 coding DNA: TGTGCCAGCAGTTACGGGGACGGCGCATATGGCTACACCTTC. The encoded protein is CASSYGDGAYGYTF.

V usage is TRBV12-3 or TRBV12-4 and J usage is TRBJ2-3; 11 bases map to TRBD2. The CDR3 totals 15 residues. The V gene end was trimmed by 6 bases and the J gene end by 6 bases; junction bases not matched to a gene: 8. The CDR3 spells CASSKLAGGFDTQYF. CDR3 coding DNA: TGTGCCAGCAGCAAATTAGCGGGGGGGTTCGATACGCAGTATTTT.

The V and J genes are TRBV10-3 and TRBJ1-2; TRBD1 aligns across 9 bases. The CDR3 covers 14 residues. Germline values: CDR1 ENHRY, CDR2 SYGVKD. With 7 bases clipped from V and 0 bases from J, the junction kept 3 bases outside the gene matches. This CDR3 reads CAITGTGTNYGYTF. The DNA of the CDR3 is TGTGCCATCACGGGGACAGGGACTAACTATGGCTACACCTTC.

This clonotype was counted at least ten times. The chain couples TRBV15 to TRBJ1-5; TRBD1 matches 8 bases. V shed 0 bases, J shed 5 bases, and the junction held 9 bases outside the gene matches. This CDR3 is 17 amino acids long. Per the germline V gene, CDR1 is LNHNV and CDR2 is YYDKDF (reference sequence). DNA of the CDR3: TGTGCCACCAGCAGAGATCTACGTGGGACAGGCCATCAGCCCCAGCATTTT. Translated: CATSRDLRGTGHQPQHF.

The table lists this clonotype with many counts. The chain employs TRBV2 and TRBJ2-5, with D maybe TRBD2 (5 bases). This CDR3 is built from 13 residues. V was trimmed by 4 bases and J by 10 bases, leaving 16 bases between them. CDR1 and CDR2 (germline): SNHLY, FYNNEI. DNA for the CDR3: TGTGCCAGCAGTGGCCCTAACGGGAAGAACCAGTACTTC. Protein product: CASSGPNGKNQYF.

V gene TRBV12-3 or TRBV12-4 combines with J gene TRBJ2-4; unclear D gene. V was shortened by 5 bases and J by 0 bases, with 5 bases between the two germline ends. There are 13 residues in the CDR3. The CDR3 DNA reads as TGTGCCAGCAGTCCAGGAGCCAAAAACATTCAGTACTTC. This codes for CASSPGAKNIQYF.

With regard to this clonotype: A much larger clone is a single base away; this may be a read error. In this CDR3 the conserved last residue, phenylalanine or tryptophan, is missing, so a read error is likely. Here the CDR3 reads CASSLPQGGGETQYL. The CDR3 region has the DNA TGCGCCAGCAGCTTACCACAGGGAGGGGGAGAGACCCAGTACCTC. V and J are TRBV5-1 and TRBJ2-5; maybe TRBD2 (7 bases). Trimming shortened V by 2 bases and J by 4 bases, and 15 bases separated the two germline ends. CDR3 length equals 15 residues. Germline V lookup: CDR1 SGHRS, CDR2 YFSETQ.

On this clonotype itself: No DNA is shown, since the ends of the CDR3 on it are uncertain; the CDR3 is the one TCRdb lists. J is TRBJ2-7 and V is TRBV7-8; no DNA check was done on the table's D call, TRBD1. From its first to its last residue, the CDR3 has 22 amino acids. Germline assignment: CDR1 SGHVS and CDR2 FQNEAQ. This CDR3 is CASSFGGYGYTFGSGTVREQYF.

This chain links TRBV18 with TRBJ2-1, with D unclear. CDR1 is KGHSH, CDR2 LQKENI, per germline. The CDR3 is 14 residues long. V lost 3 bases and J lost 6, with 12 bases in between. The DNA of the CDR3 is TGTGCCAGCTCACCGCCGGGTAGCACCAATGAGCAGTTCTTC. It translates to CASSPPGSTNEQFF.

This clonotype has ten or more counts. This CDR3 is CSARGGYSLNYGYTF. The CDR3 nucleotides are TGCAGTGCTAGAGGAGGCTACTCCCTGAACTATGGCTACACCTTC. The chain is built from TRBV20-1 and TRBJ1-2; no firm D call. Trimming left V 1 base short and J 2 bases short, with 14 bases between. The CDR3 runs 15 residues. Germline V lookup: CDR1 DFQATT, CDR2 SNEGSKA (reference sequence).

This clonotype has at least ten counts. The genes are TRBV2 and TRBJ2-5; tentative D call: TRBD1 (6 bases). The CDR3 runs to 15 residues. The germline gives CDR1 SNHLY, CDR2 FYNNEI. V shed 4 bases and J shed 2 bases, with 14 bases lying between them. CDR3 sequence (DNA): TGTGCCAGCAGTGTGAGGCGAGGGGGACAAGAGACCCAGTACTTC. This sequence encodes CASSVRRGGQETQYF.

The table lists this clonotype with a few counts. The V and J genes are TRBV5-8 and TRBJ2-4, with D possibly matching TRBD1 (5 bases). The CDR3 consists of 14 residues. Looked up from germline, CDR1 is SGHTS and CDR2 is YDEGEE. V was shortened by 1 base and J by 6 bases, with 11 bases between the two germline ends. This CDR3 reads CASSLSSQGNIQYF. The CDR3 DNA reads TGTGCCAGCAGCTTGAGTTCGCAGGGAAACATTCAGTACTTC.

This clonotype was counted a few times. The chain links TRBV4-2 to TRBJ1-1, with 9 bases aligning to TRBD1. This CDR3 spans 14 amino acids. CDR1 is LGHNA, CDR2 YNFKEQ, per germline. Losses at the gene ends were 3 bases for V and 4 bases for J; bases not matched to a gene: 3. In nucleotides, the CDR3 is TGTGCCAGCAGCCATCGGGACAGGGCCACTGAAGCTTTCTTT. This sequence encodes CASSHRDRATEAFF.

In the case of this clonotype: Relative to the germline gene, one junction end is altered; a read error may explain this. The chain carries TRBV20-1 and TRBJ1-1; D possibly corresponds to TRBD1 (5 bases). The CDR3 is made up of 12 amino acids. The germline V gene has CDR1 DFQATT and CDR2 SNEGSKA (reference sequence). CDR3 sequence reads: CSASGGWDEALF. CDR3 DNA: TGCAGTGCTAGCGGGGGGTGGGATGAAGCTCTCTTT.

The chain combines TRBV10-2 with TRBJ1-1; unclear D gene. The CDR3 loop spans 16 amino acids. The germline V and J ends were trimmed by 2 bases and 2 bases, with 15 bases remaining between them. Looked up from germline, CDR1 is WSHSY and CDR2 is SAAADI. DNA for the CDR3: TGCGCCAGCAGTGAGAGCCTCATTATGCTCAACACTGAAGCTTTCTTT. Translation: CASSESLIMLNTEAFF.

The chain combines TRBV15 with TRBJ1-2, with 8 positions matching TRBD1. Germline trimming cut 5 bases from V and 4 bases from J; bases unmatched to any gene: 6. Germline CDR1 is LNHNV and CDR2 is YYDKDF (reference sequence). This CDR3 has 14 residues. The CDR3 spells CATSGQTGVYGYTF. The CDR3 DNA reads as TGTGCCACCAGCGGTCAGACAGGGGTCTATGGCTACACCTTC.

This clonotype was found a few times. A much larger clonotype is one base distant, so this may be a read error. The CDR3 loop is CSAQTSGTVSYEQCF. CDR3 DNA: TGCAGTGCTCAAACTAGCGGGACGGTTTCCTACGAGCAGTGCTTC. The rearrangement joins TRBV20-1 to TRBJ2-7, with 10 positions matching TRBD2. The germline CDR1 and CDR2 sequences are DFQATT and SNEGSKA (reference sequence). This CDR3 has 15 residues.